This is a list of T cell receptor beta chains from one sample in a study of shared clonotypes between healthy human individuals. This table comes from immunoSEQ multiplex PCR, and its TCRdb copy is limited to in-frame clones, with some not included. The repertoire holds approximately 95,000 clones, roughly two thirds seen once, with over 35% in the top ten. Material: memory CD8+ T cells sorted from blood. Receptors were obtained from a man younger than 40 in good health. The CDR3 runs from the conserved cysteine through the conserved F or W. The D gene is left open where the match is weak. The size of a clone is reported for some rows only, either as once, few or many, or as a class for expanded clones.

v_gene	d_gene	j_gene	abundance	CDR3aa	CDR3nt
TRBV9	TRBD1	TRBJ2-2	-	CASSVAQGAGELFF	TGTGCCAGCAGCGTAGCGCAGGGGGCCGGGGAGCTGTTTTTT
TRBV2	TRBD2	TRBJ2-7	-	CASSEGTSGAREQYF	TGTGCCAGCAGTGAAGGTACTAGCGGAGCCAGGGAGCAGTACTTC
TRBV30	-	TRBJ1-3	-	CAWGLLSGNTIYF	TGTGCCTGGGGACTGCTCTCTGGAAACACCATATATTTT
TRBV2	-	TRBJ2-5	-	CASSGPGIGETQYF	TGTGCCAGCAGTGGGCCGGGGATTGGTGAGACCCAGTACTTC
TRBV27	-	TRBJ1-5	-	CASSLGNWGQPQHF	TGTGCCAGCAGTTTGGGGAATTGGGGTCAGCCCCAGCATTTT
TRBV28	-	TRBJ2-3	-	CASSFAGITQYF	TGTGCCAGCAGTTTCGCGGGGATTACGCAGTATTTT
TRBV6-1	TRBD2	TRBJ2-1	once	CASSGPGEREVNEQFF	TGTGCCAGCAGTGGCCCGGGGGAGCGGGAGGTAAATGAGCAGTTCTTC
TRBV11-2	TRBD2	TRBJ2-5	-	CASSPGTSGRWETQYF	TGTGCCAGCAGCCCCGGGACTAGCGGGAGATGGGAGACCCAGTACTTC
TRBV28	-	TRBJ2-7	-	CASGPRDNYEQYF	TGTGCCAGCGGCCCCCGGGACAACTACGAGCAGTACTTC
TRBV6-5	-	TRBJ2-7	-	CASSYAYEQYF	TGTGCCAGCAGTTACGCCTACGAGCAGTACTTC
TRBV4-1	-	TRBJ1-4	-	CASSAQTGTNEKLFF	TGCGCCAGCAGCGCCCAGACAGGAACTAATGAAAAACTGTTTTTT
TRBV28	-	TRBJ2-4	-	CASSWGRGKNIQYF	TGTGCCAGCAGTTGGGGCAGGGGAAAAAACATTCAGTACTTC
TRBV27	TRBD2	TRBJ2-7	few	CASSPTTSRDEQYF	TGTGCCAGCAGTCCTACGACTAGCCGAGACGAGCAGTACTTC
TRBV11-3	-	TRBJ2-1	-	CASSSVVRGRYNEQFF	TGTGCCAGCAGCTCCGTAGTGAGGGGTCGATACAATGAGCAGTTCTTC
TRBV2	TRBD1	TRBJ1-2	few	CASRGGDREIDGYTF	TGTGCCAGCAGGGGCGGGGACAGGGAAATTGATGGCTACACCTTC
TRBV28	-	TRBJ2-7	-	CASSPGAYEQYF	TGTGCCAGCAGTCCCGGCGCCTACGAGCAGTACTTC
TRBV2	-	TRBJ2-1	few	CASSVGKYNEQFF	TGTGCCAGCAGTGTTGGAAAGTACAATGAGCAGTTCTTC
TRBV5-1	TRBD1	TRBJ2-5	-	CASSNRDRGFQETQYF	TGCGCCAGCAGCAACCGGGACAGGGGATTTCAAGAGACCCAGTACTTC
TRBV10-2	TRBD2	TRBJ2-7	few	CASSDVRRELNEQYF	TGCGCCAGCAGTGATGTAAGGCGGGAGCTCAACGAGCAGTACTTC
TRBV25-1	TRBD1	TRBJ2-3	-	CASSPSNVGTGPLNTQYF	TGTGCCAGCAGTCCCTCGAATGTGGGGACAGGGCCTTTGAATACGCAGTATTTT
TRBV5-6	-	TRBJ1-3	-	CASSSGAGNTIYF	TGTGCCAGCAGTTCAGGGGCTGGAAACACCATATATTTT
TRBV4-3	-	TRBJ2-3	-	CASSQADYFTTDTQYF	TGCGCCAGCAGCCAAGCTGACTACTTTACCACAGATACGCAGTATTTT
TRBV15	-	TRBJ2-7	-	CATSRGDPAGEQYF	TGTGCCACCAGCAGAGGGGACCCCGCGGGGGAGCAGTACTTC
TRBV30	TRBD2	TRBJ2-7	-	CAWSGTGGYEQYF	TGTGCCTGGAGTGGGACGGGAGGCTACGAGCAGTACTTC
TRBV6-1	-	TRBJ2-1	once	CASGIGSYNEQFF	TGTGCCAGCGGGATAGGCTCCTACAATGAGCAGTTCTTC
TRBV11-2	-	TRBJ2-5	-	CASSRLLRGETQYF	TGTGCCAGCAGCCGACTTTTAAGGGGAGAGACCCAGTACTTC
TRBV15	-	TRBJ2-1	-	CATSSTLAEAYSYNEQFF	TGTGCCACCAGCAGTACGCTAGCCGAAGCCTACTCCTACAATGAGCAGTTCTTC
TRBV9	-	TRBJ1-4	-	CASSPRIGEKLFF	TGTGCCAGCAGCCCCAGGATAGGGGAAAAACTGTTTTTT
TRBV29-1	-	TRBJ1-4	few	CSGGQGGEKLFF	TGCAGCGGGGGGCAGGGTGGTGAAAAACTGTTTTTT
TRBV5-1	-	TRBJ2-5	-	CASSLQGGQETQYF	TGCGCCAGCAGCTTACAGGGAGGGCAAGAGACCCAGTACTTC
TRBV29-1	-	TRBJ2-6	-	CSVYRSELGANVLTF	TGCAGCGTTTATCGATCCGAACTTGGGGCCAACGTCCTGACTTTC
TRBV6-5	-	TRBJ2-1	once	CASSSTAYNEQFF	TGTGCCAGCAGTTCGACAGCTTACAATGAGCAGTTCTTC
TRBV25-1	-	TRBJ2-5	-	CASSESRGWETQYF	TGTGCCAGCAGTGAATCAAGGGGGTGGGAGACCCAGTACTTC
TRBV7-8	-	TRBJ1-4	few	CASSLDPRGDEKLFF	TGTGCCAGCAGCTTAGATCCCAGGGGAGATGAAAAACTGTTTTTT
TRBV28	-	TRBJ2-1	-	CAIGGGEFAYNEQFF	TGTGCCATTGGAGGGGGGGAGTTCGCCTACAATGAGCAGTTCTTC
TRBV25-1	TRBD2	TRBJ2-3	-	CASRPHGTSGRTDTQYF	TGTGCCAGCAGGCCCCATGGGACTAGCGGGAGGACAGATACGCAGTATTTT
TRBV11-2	TRBD1	TRBJ2-2	-	CASSLGQGAGELFF	TGTGCCAGCAGCTTAGGACAGGGGGCCGGGGAGCTGTTTTTT
TRBV11-2	TRBD1	TRBJ2-1	-	CASSLDRDREILVGNEQFF	TGTGCCAGCAGCTTAGACCGGGACAGGGAGATACTGGTGGGCAATGAGCAGTTCTTC
TRBV5-1	TRBD1	TRBJ1-3	-	CASRPGTGVAGSGNTIYF	TGCGCCAGCCGACCCGGGACAGGGGTGGCCGGTTCCGGAAACACCATATATTTT
TRBV10-3	TRBD2	TRBJ2-7	few	CAISETKREASYEQYF	TGTGCCATCAGTGAGACTAAGCGGGAGGCGTCCTACGAGCAGTACTTC
TRBV11-2	TRBD1	TRBJ2-7	-	CASSFGTGTYEQYF	TGTGCCAGCAGCTTCGGGACAGGGACTTACGAGCAGTACTTC
TRBV19	-	TRBJ2-4	-	CASSIPSGEDIQYF	TGTGCCAGTAGTATACCATCGGGAGAGGACATTCAGTACTTC